The sequence of this T cell receptor (beta chain) was determined in a study of CD8 T cells in Susac syndrome. Study details: Treatment status at blood draw for the Susac syndrome patients was therapy-naive, corticosteroids, or intravenous immunoglobulin alone.

Under recently defined diagnostic criteria, the patients with Susac syndrome qualified as having definite or probable disease. V shed 5 bases, J shed 1 base, and the junction held 7 bases outside the gene matches. The CDR3 is made up of 16 amino acids. Germline CDR1 and CDR2: DFQATT and SNEGSKA (reference sequence). After extraction with the RNeasy kit, roughly 0.5 to 1 ug of the RNA was reverse transcribed using random hexamers. TCR beta CDR3 was amplified by immunoSEQ multiplex PCR. This amplification extended across 54 Vbeta and 13 Jbeta segments. Using its own MiXCR run on the immunoSEQ multiplex PCR reads, TCRdb lists one record per CDR3 protein. The top ten clones hold over 0.075% of a sample with approximately 190,000 distinct CDR3 sequences, over 75% of them seen once.

The genes are TRBV20-1 and TRBJ2-6, with TRBD1 matching 8 bases. Specimen: CD4+ T cells from PBMCs. This clonotype was obtained from a human donor with Susac syndrome. CDR3 DNA: TGCAGTGCTCCAACAGGGGGGCATTCTGGGGCCAACGTCCTGACTTTC. Protein: CSAPTGGHSGANVLTF.